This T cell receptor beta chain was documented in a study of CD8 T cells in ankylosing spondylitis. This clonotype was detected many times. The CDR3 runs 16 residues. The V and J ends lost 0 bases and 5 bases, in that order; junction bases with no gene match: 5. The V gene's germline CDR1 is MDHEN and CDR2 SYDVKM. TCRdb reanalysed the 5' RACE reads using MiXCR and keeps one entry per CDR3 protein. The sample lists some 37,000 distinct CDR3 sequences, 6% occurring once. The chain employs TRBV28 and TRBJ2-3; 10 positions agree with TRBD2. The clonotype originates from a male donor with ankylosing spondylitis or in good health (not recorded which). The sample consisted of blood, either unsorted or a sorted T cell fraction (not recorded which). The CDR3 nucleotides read TGTGCCAGCAGTTTATGGGCTAGCGGGGGTGTAGATACGCAGTATTTT. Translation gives CASSLWASGGVDTQYF.